The subject of this entry is one TCR beta chain. The CDR3 is 11 amino acids. The V gene lost 4 bases and the J gene lost 6 bases, with 10 bases spanning the gap. Per the germline V gene, CDR1 is SQVTM and CDR2 is ANQGSEA. The sample comes from a study of blood T cell repertoires in COVID-19. For the study at large: Spain, Italy and the United States supplied samples that represented acute and convalescent COVID-19. Sample material is recorded as cDNA or gDNA derived from T cells, B-cell-depleted T cells, or PBMCs.

Per the authors' pipeline: From reference gene primer amplification, estimates of nucleated cell counts were derived. Using immunoSEQ multiplex PCR, the repertoire was profiled, and TCRdb retains in-frame clones only, with some absent. V, J and clone size reflect that table, while D and trimming were determined from the DNA. The sample yields under 200,000 clones, 90% seen once. The sequence was obtained from a man aged 50-59 years with acute or convalescent COVID-19. The sequenced material came from peripheral blood. The gene calls are TRBV29-1 and TRBJ2-7; the D is unclear. In DNA, the CDR3 is TGCAGCGTTGTTTCAGTTCCCGAGCAGTACTTC. Amino acid sequence: CSVVSVPEQYF.